Shown below are 26 T cell receptor beta chains from a single sample sequenced in a study of T cells in localized non-small cell lung cancer. The table came from immunoSEQ multiplex PCR; TCRdb's copy has only in-frame clones and leaves some out. This table holds fewer than 30,000 clones, 86% found once. The sequencing used peripheral blood, collected before any cancer treatment. The receptor source for this set is a woman aged 40-75 years with stage I lung adenocarcinoma.

The chain recombines TRBV7-2 with TRBJ2-2; perhaps TRBD2 as D (6 bases). The germline CDR1 and CDR2 sequences are SGHTA and FQGNSA. The ends were cut back, 1 base at V and 8 bases at J, with 17 bases in the middle. The length of the CDR3 is 16 residues. The CDR3 reads CASSLVAGSTRGELFF. In DNA form, the CDR3 reads TGTGCCAGCAGCTTAGTTGCGGGGAGCACACGAGGGGAGCTGTTTTTT.

CDR3 loop: CASSEGPYFYEQYF. Written as DNA, the CDR3 is TGTGCCAGCAGTGAAGGGCCCTATTTCTACGAGCAGTACTTC. The chain uses TRBV6-1 and TRBJ2-7, with D unresolved. Germline V CDR1 and CDR2: MNHNS, SASEGT. This CDR3 is built from 14 residues. With 1 base removed from V and 3 bases from J, the gap between germline ends came to 10 bases.

The rearrangement uses TRBV14 and TRBJ1-4; D is unresolved. The CDR3 has 12 amino acids. Germline V lookup: CDR1 SGHDN, CDR2 FVKESK. V was pared by 5 bases and J by 6 bases, with 7 bases between. The CDR3 loop reads CASSSADEKLFF. CDR3 bases: TGTGCCAGCAGCTCCGCGGATGAAAAACTGTTTTTT.

The chain links TRBV11-2 to TRBJ1-6; D is possibly TRBD1 (5 bases). CDR3 length: 15 amino acids. Deletions cut 4 bases from V and 5 bases from J, with 12 bases between. In germline, CDR1 is SGHAT, CDR2 FQNNGV. CDR3 region: CASSYTGTNNSPLHF. The CDR3 DNA reads TGTGCCAGCAGCTACACCGGGACCAATAATTCACCCCTCCACTTT.

V gene TRBV7-2 combines with J gene TRBJ2-4; the D call may be TRBD1 or TRBD2 (5 bases each). Trimming stripped 1 base from V and 0 bases from J, with 13 bases between. The CDR3 covers 17 residues. CDR1 and CDR2 (germline): SGHTA, FQGNSA. DNA for the CDR3: TGTGCCAGCAGCTTAGAGGGGAGCAGACTAGCCAAAAACATTCAGTACTTC. Protein sequence: CASSLEGSRLAKNIQYF.

V gene TRBV28 combines with J gene TRBJ2-4; 7 bases are a match to TRBD1. Germline-derived CDR1 and CDR2 are MDHEN and SYDVKM. The CDR3 is made up of 14 amino acids. V shed 4 bases and J 6 bases; nucleotides not matched to a gene: 6. The CDR3, as DNA: TGTGCCAGCAGTTCGACAGGGATGACAAACATTCAGTACTTC. It translates to CASSSTGMTNIQYF.

This chain joins TRBV5-1 and TRBJ2-1, with D perhaps matching TRBD2 (6 bases). The V gene's germline CDR1 is SGHRS and CDR2 YFSETQ. V lost 0 bases and J 8 bases, leaving 12 bases between the germline ends. This CDR3 region has 14 residues. CDR3: CASSLAVSGDEQFF. The CDR3 region has the DNA TGCGCCAGCAGCTTGGCCGTCTCGGGAGATGAGCAGTTCTTC.

Concerning this clone itself: Sequence at one end of the junction differs from germline and may be a read error. This CDR3 reads CASSLGAVIWVF. The CDR3 DNA reads TGTGCCAGCAGCTTAGGGGCGGTAATATGGGTCTTC. This chain joins TRBV7-9 and TRBJ2-1; no clear D. CDR3 length: 12 amino acids. Germline values: CDR1 SEHNR, CDR2 FQNEAQ (reference sequence).

The rearrangement joins TRBV18 to TRBJ1-5; no firm D call. The CDR3 consists of 16 residues. V lost 2 bases and J lost 0, with 11 bases in between. Germline CDR1 and CDR2: KGHSH and LQKENI. Here the CDR3 reads CASSPSAAYSNQPQHF. CDR3 in DNA: TGTGCCAGCTCACCATCGGCAGCGTATAGCAATCAGCCCCAGCATTTT.

The chain is built from TRBV19 and TRBJ2-1; 9 bases agree with TRBD2. The V segment lost 5 bases and the J segment 8 bases; nucleotides outside the gene matches: 13. Germline lookup yields CDR1 LNHDA and CDR2 SQIVND (reference sequence). The CDR3 length is 16 residues. DNA for the CDR3: TGTGCCAGTAGTCTCCAAGCGGGGGGTGGTTTGCATGAGCAGTTCTTC. Amino acids: CASSLQAGGGLHEQFF.

The rearrangement links TRBV6-6 to TRBJ2-3; D is possibly TRBD1 (5 bases). This CDR3 has 16 residues. Germline loops: CDR1 MNHNY, CDR2 SVGAGI (reference sequence). V lost 5 bases to trimming and J lost 0 bases, with 15 bases between them. This chain's CDR3 is CASSVPATVSTDTQYF. The DNA for the CDR3 is TGTGCCAGCAGTGTACCAGCGACAGTTAGCACAGATACGCAGTATTTT.

This chain connects TRBV5-1 to TRBJ1-6; D remains unclear. Trimming removed 0 bases at V and 4 bases at J, with 11 bases between. CDR1 and CDR2 (germline): SGHRS, YFSETQ. CDR3 length: 16 amino acids. In nucleotides, the CDR3 is TGCGCCAGCAGCTTGGAACAGAGCCTTTATAATTCACCCCTCCACTTT. Translation gives CASSLEQSLYNSPLHF.

The rearrangement links TRBV27 to TRBJ2-3; D gene ambiguous. V was shortened by 1 base and J by 2 bases, with 10 bases between the two germline ends. The CDR3 length is 15 residues. Germline CDR1 and CDR2: MNHEY and SMNVEV (reference sequence). In DNA form, the CDR3 reads TGTGCCAGCAGTTTATTCCCAGTCTCCACAGATACGCAGTATTTT. This codes for CASSLFPVSTDTQYF.

This CDR3 is CSALGWDTQYF. The CDR3 DNA sequence: TGCAGTGCTCTAGGCTGGGATACGCAGTATTTT. The V and J genes are TRBV20-1 and TRBJ2-3; D unclear. The germline V gene has CDR1 DFQATT and CDR2 SNEGSKA (reference sequence). V was trimmed by 5 bases and J by 6 bases, leaving 9 bases between them. The CDR3 loop spans 11 amino acids.

The CDR3 region is CASSPSTSGGETQYF. CDR3 coding DNA: TGTGCCAGCAGCCCGTCGACTAGCGGGGGGGAGACCCAGTACTTC. This sequence joins TRBV4-2 and TRBJ2-5, with 13 bases matching TRBD2. Germline CDR1 LGHNA, CDR2 YNFKEQ. The CDR3 is 15 amino acids. With V trimmed by 4 bases and J by 5 bases, 4 bases remained unmatched.

The rearrangement uses TRBV9 and TRBJ1-6; D might be TRBD1 (6 bases). The CDR3 consists of 14 residues. Germline values: CDR1 SGDLS, CDR2 YYNGEE. Trimming pared 0 bases from V and 9 bases from J, leaving 10 bases between. CDR3 nucleotides: TGTGCCAGCAGCGTAGATCAGGGGTTTTCACCCCTCCACTTT. This translates into CASSVDQGFSPLHF.

This chain uses TRBV29-1 with TRBJ2-5; D is possibly TRBD1 or TRBD2 (6 bases each). Per the germline V gene, CDR1 is SQVTM and CDR2 is ANQGSEA. This CDR3 is 14 amino acids long. The germline V and J ends were trimmed by 0 bases and 5 bases, with 13 bases remaining between them. This CDR3 is CSVEDLGGSETQYF. Here the CDR3 DNA reads TGCAGCGTTGAAGATCTCGGGGGCTCGGAGACCCAGTACTTC.

CDR3 in amino acids: CASSGKVSQPQHF. As DNA, the CDR3 is TGTGCCAGCAGTGGTAAGGTTTCCCAGCCCCAGCATTTT. The V gene is TRBV25-1, the J gene TRBJ1-5; D unclear. The CDR3 runs to 13 residues. Trimming took 4 bases from V and 7 from J, leaving 11 bases between them. Germline values: CDR1 MGHDK, CDR2 SYGVNS.

This clone appeared a single time. The chain couples TRBV29-1 to TRBJ1-2; D gene unclear. This CDR3 has 12 amino acids. The V and J ends lost 3 bases and 4 bases respectively, with 9 bases between them. In germline, CDR1 is SQVTM, CDR2 ANQGSEA. CDR3 nucleotide sequence: TGCAGCGTTGAGGGATCCGGCTATGGCTACACCTTC. It is translated as CSVEGSGYGYTF.

V is TRBV27 and J is TRBJ1-5; 7 positions match TRBD1. The CDR3 length is 15 residues. Germline V gene lookup returns CDR1 MNHEY and CDR2 SMNVEV (reference sequence). V was pared by 5 bases and J by 4 bases, with 8 bases of the junction left unmatched. CDR3 bases: TGTGCCAGCAGTCCTAAGACAGGGTTAAATCAGCCCCAGCATTTT. This sequence encodes CASSPKTGLNQPQHF.

The genes are TRBV19 and TRBJ2-3; 12 bases map to TRBD2. J lost 3 bases, V lost 5 bases, and 6 bases had no gene match. CDR3 length: 16 amino acids. CDR1 and CDR2 from the germline V gene are LNHDA and SQIVND (reference sequence). CDR3 coding DNA: TGTGCCAGTAGTCCGAGGACTAGCGGGGAGACAGATACGCAGTATTTT. Translated: CASSPRTSGETDTQYF.

V usage is TRBV25-1 and J usage is TRBJ2-1; no definite D call. Trimming pared 5 bases from V and 0 bases from J, leaving 11 bases between. Looked up from germline, CDR1 is MGHDK and CDR2 is SYGVNS. The CDR3 covers 15 residues. CDR3 amino acids: CASSMARSSYNEQFF. CDR3 in DNA: TGTGCCAGCAGTATGGCGAGGAGCTCCTACAATGAGCAGTTCTTC.

The chain couples TRBV28 to TRBJ2-3; D is undetermined. This CDR3 comprises 11 residues. Trimming pared 7 bases from V and 5 bases from J, leaving 7 bases between. Germline V CDR1 and CDR2: MDHEN, SYDVKM. This CDR3 is CASNRLDTQYF. CDR3 DNA sequence: TGTGCCAGCAACCGATTAGATACGCAGTATTTT. Combining the CDR3 with reference TRBV28 and TRBJ2-3 gives the whole variable domain DVKVTQSSRYLVKRTGEKVFLECVQDMDHENMFWYRQDPGLGLRLIYFSYDVKMKEKGDIPEGYSVSREKKERFSLILESASTNQTSMYLCASNRLDTQYFGPGTRLTVL.

This clone has only a few counts. This sequence joins TRBV18 and TRBJ2-7; D is uncertain. V was clipped by 4 bases and J by 5 bases, with 12 bases between them. This CDR3 is built from 13 residues. Germline-derived CDR1 and CDR2 are KGHSH and LQKENI. CDR3 sequence reads: CASSRGRFNEQYF. The CDR3 DNA follows: TGTGCCAGCTCACGAGGACGTTTCAACGAGCAGTACTTC.

The sample holds a few counts of this clone. The chain recombines TRBV29-1 with TRBJ1-5; 8 bases are shared with TRBD1. The germline gives CDR1 SQVTM, CDR2 ANQGSEA. V dropped 6 bases and J dropped 5; count of bases not matched to a gene: 9. This CDR3 contains 14 residues. The CDR3 protein is CSVSSGTGDQPQHF. Here the CDR3 DNA reads TGCAGCGTCTCATCCGGGACAGGAGATCAGCCCCAGCATTTT.

The CDR3 is CASSESSGTENTGELFF. Here the CDR3 DNA reads TGTGCCAGCAGCGAAAGCTCCGGGACAGAGAACACCGGGGAGCTGTTTTTT. The V call is TRBV9, the J call TRBJ2-2, with 7 bases that match TRBD1. V shed 3 bases and J 1 base; nucleotides not matched to a gene: 9. CDR3 length: 17 amino acids. Germline loops: CDR1 SGDLS, CDR2 YYNGEE.